The 15 T cell receptor beta chains below come from one sample, sequenced in a study of T cell responses to AZD1222 COVID-19 vaccine. Repertoires were generated with immunoSEQ multiplex PCR, while TCRdb's copy carries only in-frame clones and drops some. The data show approximately 160,000 clones, around 92% seen once. Sequencing was performed on peripheral blood, taken on day 0 of AZD1222 vaccination. The receptor source for this set is an adult in good health.

V gene TRBV19 combines with J gene TRBJ2-3, with D possibly TRBD2 on 6 matching bases. Germline loops: CDR1 LNHDA, CDR2 SQIVND (reference sequence). The CDR3 contains 16 residues. The V gene lost 4 bases and the J gene lost 2 bases, with 16 bases spanning the gap. CDR3 DNA sequence: TGTGCCAGTAGTACCTGGAGGGGCGAGTTCACAGATACGCAGTATTTT. Residues: CASSTWRGEFTDTQYF. The whole variable domain, filled in from reference TRBV19 and TRBJ2-3, reads DGGITQSPKYLFRKEGQNVTLSCEQNLNHDAMYWYRQDPGQGLRLIYYSQIVNDFQKGDIAEGYSVSREKKESFPLTVTSAQKNPTAFYLCASSTWRGEFTDTQYFGPGTRLTVL.

The J gene is TRBJ2-6, the V gene TRBV5-6; D remains ambiguous. The germline V gene encodes CDR1 SGHDT and CDR2 YYEEEE. Trimming removed 4 bases at V and 0 bases at J, with 17 bases between. The CDR3 consists of 18 residues. For the CDR3, the DNA is TGTGCCAGCAGCAGCAAACGACAAGTAGTCTCTGGGGCCAACGTCCTGACTTTC. It yields the protein CASSSKRQVVSGANVLTF.

This chain joins TRBV6-1 and TRBJ1-5, with 7 nucleotides matching TRBD1. The junction had 4 bases not matched to a gene; V was cut back by 8 bases and J by 3 bases. Germline CDR1 reads MNHNS; CDR2 reads SASEGT. This CDR3 is built from 13 residues. CDR3 DNA: TGTGCCAGCGTCCAGGGGGTCAATCAGCCCCAGCATTTT. It codes for CASVQGVNQPQHF.

The genes are TRBV5-1 and TRBJ2-5; possibly TRBD1 or TRBD2 for D (5 bases each). Germline-derived CDR1 and CDR2 are SGHRS and YFSETQ. CDR3 length equals 15 residues. Trimming cost V 4 bases and J 5 bases, with 18 bases left between them. In nucleotides, the CDR3 is TGCGCCAGCAGCCCCGCGAGGGACGGGCTTGAGACCCAGTACTTC. This sequence encodes CASSPARDGLETQYF.

This chain joins TRBV2 and TRBJ1-1; D is unresolved. In germline, CDR1 is SNHLY, CDR2 FYNNEI. The CDR3 is 13 amino acids. Trimming removed 8 bases from V and 0 bases from J, with 10 bases in between. CDR3 DNA: TGTGCCAGCCCCGGGCCAATGAACACTGAAGCTTTCTTT. Encoded protein: CASPGPMNTEAFF.

The sample holds one count of this clone. This chain uses TRBV19 with TRBJ1-3; D is undetermined. CDR1 LNHDA and CDR2 SQIVND come from the germline V gene (reference sequence). V was pared by 5 bases and J by 0 bases, with 11 bases between. This CDR3 contains 15 residues. Here the CDR3 reads CASSRAGFSGNTIYF. CDR3 coding DNA: TGTGCCAGTAGTCGGGCTGGATTCTCTGGAAACACCATATATTTT.

The V and J genes are TRBV2 and TRBJ1-4; no definite D call. V lost 7 bases, J lost 8 bases, and 11 bases lay in between. Germline-derived CDR1 and CDR2 are SNHLY and FYNNEI. This CDR3 contains 12 residues. CDR3 sequence reads: CASTSIREKLFF. The CDR3 coding sequence is TGTGCCAGCACATCCATCCGGGAAAAACTGTTTTTT.

The J gene is TRBJ1-4, the V gene TRBV27, with TRBD1 as a possible D gene (5 bases). Germline V gene lookup returns CDR1 MNHEY and CDR2 SMNVEV (reference sequence). This CDR3 is built from 15 residues. Trimming shortened V by 3 bases and J by 6 bases, and 14 bases separated the two germline ends. CDR3 protein: CASSFLGPHDEKLFF. In DNA form, the CDR3 reads TGTGCCAGCAGTTTTTTGGGGCCCCATGATGAAAAACTGTTTTTT.

The rearrangement joins TRBV10-3 to TRBJ2-1; 9 bases match TRBD2. CDR1 and CDR2 from the germline V gene are ENHRY and SYGVKD. V dropped 4 bases and J dropped 6; count of bases not matched to a gene: 7. The CDR3 covers 15 residues. The CDR3 sequence is CAISVAGGSSNEQFF. CDR3 DNA: TGTGCCATCAGTGTCGCGGGGGGGTCTAGCAATGAGCAGTTCTTC.

This clone was observed once. The V and J genes are TRBV7-3 and TRBJ1-2, with 9 nucleotides matching TRBD1. The ends lost 4 bases at V and 6 bases at J; junction bases unmatched: 6. CDR1 SGHTA and CDR2 FQGTGA come from the germline V gene. The CDR3 has 14 amino acids. CDR3 DNA: TGTGCCAGCAGCTCGACAGGGGGAGGGGATGGCTACACCTTC. Its translation: CASSSTGGGDGYTF.

The chain links TRBV11-2 to TRBJ2-7; no clear D. CDR1 and CDR2 from the germline V gene are SGHAT and FQNNGV. V lost 2 bases and J 0 bases, leaving 5 bases between the germline ends. This CDR3 has 13 amino acids. The CDR3 loop is CASSLRDSYEQYF. For the CDR3, the DNA is TGTGCCAGCAGCTTAAGAGACTCCTACGAGCAGTACTTC.

The chain has TRBV4-1 and TRBJ1-2, with a possible D match to TRBD1 (5 bases). The germline CDR1 and CDR2 sequences are MGHRA and YSYEKL. The CDR3 length is 15 residues. V was trimmed by 0 bases and J by 4 bases, leaving 12 bases between them. The DNA of the CDR3 is TGCGCCAGCAGCCAAGATTTAGGGGAAACCTATGGCTACACCTTC. It encodes CASSQDLGETYGYTF.

This chain connects TRBV4-1 to TRBJ2-7; TRBD1 matches 9 bases. Trimming at V came to 0 bases and at J to 3 bases, leaving 3 bases not matched to a gene. Germline assignment: CDR1 MGHRA and CDR2 YSYEKL. There are 15 residues in the CDR3. For the CDR3, the DNA is TGCGCCAGCAGCCAAGAGACAGGGGGTTTCTACGAGCAGTACTTC. Translated: CASSQETGGFYEQYF.

The chain couples TRBV4-1 to TRBJ2-7; D possibly corresponds to TRBD1 (5 bases). Per the germline V gene, CDR1 is MGHRA and CDR2 is YSYEKL. This CDR3 contains 14 residues. Trimming left V 2 bases short and J 3 bases short, with 11 bases between. Here the CDR3 reads CASSQRQNLYEQYF. The CDR3 DNA reads as TGCGCCAGCAGCCAACGACAGAACCTCTACGAGCAGTACTTC.

The chain combines TRBV5-1 with TRBJ1-2, with D maybe TRBD1 (5 bases). The CDR3 covers 15 residues. V lost 4 bases, J lost 2 bases, and 15 bases lay in between. The germline CDR1 and CDR2 sequences are SGHRS and YFSETQ. The chain's CDR3 is CASSAGDRENYGYTF. In DNA form, the CDR3 reads TGCGCCAGCAGCGCGGGAGACAGAGAAAACTATGGCTACACCTTC.